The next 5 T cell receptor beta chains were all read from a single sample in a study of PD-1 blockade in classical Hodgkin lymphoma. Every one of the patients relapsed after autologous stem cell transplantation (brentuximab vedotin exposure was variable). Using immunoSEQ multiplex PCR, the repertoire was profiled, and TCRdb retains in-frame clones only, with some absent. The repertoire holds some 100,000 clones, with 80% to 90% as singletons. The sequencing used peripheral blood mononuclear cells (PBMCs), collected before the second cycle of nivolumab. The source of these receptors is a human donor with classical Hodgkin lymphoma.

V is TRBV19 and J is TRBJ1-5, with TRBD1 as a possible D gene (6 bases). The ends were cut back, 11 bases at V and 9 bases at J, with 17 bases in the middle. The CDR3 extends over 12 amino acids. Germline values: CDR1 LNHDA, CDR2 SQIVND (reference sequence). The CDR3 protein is CAVGGLESPQHF. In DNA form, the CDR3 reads TGTGCCGTAGGGGGTCTGGAATCGCCCCAGCATTTT.

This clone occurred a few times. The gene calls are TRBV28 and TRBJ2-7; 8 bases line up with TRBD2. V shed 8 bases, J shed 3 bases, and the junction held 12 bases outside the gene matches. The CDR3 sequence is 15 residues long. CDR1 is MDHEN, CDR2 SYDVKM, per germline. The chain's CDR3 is CASGPGLGDYYEQYF. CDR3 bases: TGTGCCAGCGGGCCGGGACTAGGAGATTACTACGAGCAGTACTTC.

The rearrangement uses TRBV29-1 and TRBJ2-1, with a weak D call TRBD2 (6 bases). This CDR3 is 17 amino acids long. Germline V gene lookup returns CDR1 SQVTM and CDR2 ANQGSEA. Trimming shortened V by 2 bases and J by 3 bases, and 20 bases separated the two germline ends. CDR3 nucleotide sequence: TGCAGCGTTGAACTGGCGGGGTCTTTCTATAACTACAATGAGCAGTTCTTC. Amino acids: CSVELAGSFYNYNEQFF.

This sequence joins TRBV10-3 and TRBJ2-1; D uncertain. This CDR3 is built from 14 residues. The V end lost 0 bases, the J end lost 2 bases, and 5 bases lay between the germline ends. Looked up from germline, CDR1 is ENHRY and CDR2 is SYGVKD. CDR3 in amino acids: CAISESVAYNEQFF. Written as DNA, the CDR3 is TGTGCCATCAGTGAGTCGGTAGCCTACAATGAGCAGTTCTTC.

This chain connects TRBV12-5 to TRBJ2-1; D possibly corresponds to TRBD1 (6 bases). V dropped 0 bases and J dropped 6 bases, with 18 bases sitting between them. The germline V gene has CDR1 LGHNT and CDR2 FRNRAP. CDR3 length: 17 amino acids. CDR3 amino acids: CASGLVIDRLQGNEQFF. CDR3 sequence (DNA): TGTGCTAGTGGTTTGGTTATAGACAGGTTGCAAGGCAATGAGCAGTTCTTC.